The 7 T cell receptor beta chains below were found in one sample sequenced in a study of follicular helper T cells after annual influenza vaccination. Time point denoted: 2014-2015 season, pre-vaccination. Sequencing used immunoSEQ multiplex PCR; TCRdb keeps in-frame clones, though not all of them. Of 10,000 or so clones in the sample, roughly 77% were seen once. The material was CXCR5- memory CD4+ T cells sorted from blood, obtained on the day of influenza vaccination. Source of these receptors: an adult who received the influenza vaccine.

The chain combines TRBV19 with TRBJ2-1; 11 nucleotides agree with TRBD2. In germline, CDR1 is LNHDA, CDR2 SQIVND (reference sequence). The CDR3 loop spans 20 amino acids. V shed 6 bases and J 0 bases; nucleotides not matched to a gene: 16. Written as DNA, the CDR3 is TGTGCCAGTAGGCCCCGGGTGGCTAGCGGGGGGCCGAGCTCCTACAATGAGCAGTTCTTC. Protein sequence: CASRPRVASGGPSSYNEQFF.

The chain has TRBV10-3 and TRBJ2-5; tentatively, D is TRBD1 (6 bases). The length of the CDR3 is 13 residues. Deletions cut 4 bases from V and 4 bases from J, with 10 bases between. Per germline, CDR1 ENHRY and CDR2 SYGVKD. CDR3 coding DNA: TGTGCCATCAGTGCCAGGGGATCAGAGACCCAGTACTTC. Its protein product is CAISARGSETQYF.

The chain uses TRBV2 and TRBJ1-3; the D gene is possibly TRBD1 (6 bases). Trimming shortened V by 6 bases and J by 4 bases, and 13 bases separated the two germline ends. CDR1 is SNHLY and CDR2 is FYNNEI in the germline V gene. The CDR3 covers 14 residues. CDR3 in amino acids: CASRFQGTGNTIYF. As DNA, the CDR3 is TGTGCCAGCAGATTCCAAGGGACAGGAAACACCATATATTTT.

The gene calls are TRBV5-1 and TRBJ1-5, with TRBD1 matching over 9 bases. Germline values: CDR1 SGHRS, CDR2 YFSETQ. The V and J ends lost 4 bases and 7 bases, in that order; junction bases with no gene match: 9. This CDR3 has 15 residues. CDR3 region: CASSIGTGKGQPQHF. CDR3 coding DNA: TGCGCCAGCAGCATAGGGACAGGGAAAGGACAGCCCCAGCATTTT.

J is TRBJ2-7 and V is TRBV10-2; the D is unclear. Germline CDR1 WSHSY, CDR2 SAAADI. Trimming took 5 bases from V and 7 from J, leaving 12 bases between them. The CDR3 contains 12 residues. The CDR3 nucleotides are TGCGCCAGCAGTTTACGGAATGGGGAGCAGTACTTC. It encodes CASSLRNGEQYF.

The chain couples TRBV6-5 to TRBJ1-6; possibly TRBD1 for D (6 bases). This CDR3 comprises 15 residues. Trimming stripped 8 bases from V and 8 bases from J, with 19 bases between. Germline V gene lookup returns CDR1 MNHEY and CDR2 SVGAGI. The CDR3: CASGRGDKGDSPLHF. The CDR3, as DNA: TGTGCCAGCGGTCGGGGGGACAAGGGTGATTCACCCCTCCACTTT.

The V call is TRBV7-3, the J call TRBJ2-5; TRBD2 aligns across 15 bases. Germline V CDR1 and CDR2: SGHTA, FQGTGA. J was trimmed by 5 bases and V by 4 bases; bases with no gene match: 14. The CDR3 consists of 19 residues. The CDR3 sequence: CASSSRTGLGLAGGETQYF. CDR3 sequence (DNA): TGTGCCAGCAGCTCCCGGACAGGTCTAGGACTAGCGGGAGGGGAGACCCAGTACTTC.